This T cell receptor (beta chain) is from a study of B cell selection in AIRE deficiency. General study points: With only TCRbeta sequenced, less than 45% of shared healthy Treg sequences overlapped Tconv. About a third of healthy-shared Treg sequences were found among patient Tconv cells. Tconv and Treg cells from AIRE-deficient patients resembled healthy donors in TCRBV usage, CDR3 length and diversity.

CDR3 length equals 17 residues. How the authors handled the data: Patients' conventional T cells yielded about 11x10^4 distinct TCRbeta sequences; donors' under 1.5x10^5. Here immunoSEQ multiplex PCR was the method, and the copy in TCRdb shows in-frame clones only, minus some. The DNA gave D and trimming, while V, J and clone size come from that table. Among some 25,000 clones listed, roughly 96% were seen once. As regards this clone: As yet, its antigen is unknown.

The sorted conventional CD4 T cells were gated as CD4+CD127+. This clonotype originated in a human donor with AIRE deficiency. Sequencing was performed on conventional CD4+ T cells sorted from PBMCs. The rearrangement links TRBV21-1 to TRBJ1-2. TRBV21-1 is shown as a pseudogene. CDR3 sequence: CASSLVPPSVRNYGYTF. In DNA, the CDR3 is TGTGCCAGCAGCCTCGTCCCCCCTAGTGTTAGAAACTATGGCTACACCTTC.